Sequencing of this TCR beta chain was carried out in a study of blood T cell repertoires in COVID-19. This CDR3 contains 15 residues. The germline V gene has CDR1 GTSNPN and CDR2 SVGIG (reference sequence). V lost 0 bases and J lost 4; bases outside the gene matches: 4. In the authors' workflow: Nucleated cell number was recorded as an estimate derived from reference gene primer amplification. Sequenced by immunoSEQ multiplex PCR; TCRdb stores in-frame clones only, minus some. D and trimming come from the DNA, and the V and J calls and clone size come from that table. Of about 280,000 clones in the sample, approximately 90% were seen once.

The chain joins TRBV30 to TRBJ2-1; 9 bases are a match to TRBD2. The sample comprised peripheral blood. This TCR came from a man between 40 and 49 years old with acute or convalescent COVID-19. The CDR3 nucleotides read TGTGCCTGGAGTGTTCCTAGCGGGGCATACAATGAGCAGTTCTTC. This encodes CAWSVPSGAYNEQFF.